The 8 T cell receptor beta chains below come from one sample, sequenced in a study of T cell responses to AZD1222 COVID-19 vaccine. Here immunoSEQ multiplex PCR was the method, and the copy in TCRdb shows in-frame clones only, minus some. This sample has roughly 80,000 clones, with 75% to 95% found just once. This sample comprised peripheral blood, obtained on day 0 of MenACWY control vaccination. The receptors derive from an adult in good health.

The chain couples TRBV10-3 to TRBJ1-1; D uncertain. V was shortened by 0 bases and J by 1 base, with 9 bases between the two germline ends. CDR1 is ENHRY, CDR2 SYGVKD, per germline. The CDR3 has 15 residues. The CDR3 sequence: CAISESRGRNTEAFF. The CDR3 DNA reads TGTGCCATCAGTGAGTCTCGGGGAAGGAACACTGAAGCTTTCTTT.

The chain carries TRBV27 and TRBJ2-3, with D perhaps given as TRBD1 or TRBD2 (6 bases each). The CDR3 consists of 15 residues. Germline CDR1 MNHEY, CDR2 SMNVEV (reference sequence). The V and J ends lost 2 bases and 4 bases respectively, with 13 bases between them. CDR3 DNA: TGTGCCAGCAGTTTACAGGGGTGGGGGGCAGATACGCAGTATTTT. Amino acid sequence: CASSLQGWGADTQYF.

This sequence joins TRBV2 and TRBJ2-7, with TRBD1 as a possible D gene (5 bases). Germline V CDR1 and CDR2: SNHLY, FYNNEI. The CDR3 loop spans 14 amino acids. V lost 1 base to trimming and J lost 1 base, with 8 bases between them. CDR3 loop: CASSEGQFSYEQYF. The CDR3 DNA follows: TGTGCCAGCAGTGAAGGACAGTTTTCCTACGAGCAGTACTTC.

DNA of the CDR3: TGTGCCATCAGTGACCTAGCGACGTCCGGGGAGCTGTTTTTT. Translating it yields CAISDLATSGELFF. The chain is built from TRBV10-3 and TRBJ2-2, with D possibly TRBD2 on 6 matching bases. The CDR3 length is 14 residues. Deletions cut 3 bases from V and 6 bases from J, with 11 bases between. CDR1 is ENHRY and CDR2 is SYGVKD in the germline V gene.

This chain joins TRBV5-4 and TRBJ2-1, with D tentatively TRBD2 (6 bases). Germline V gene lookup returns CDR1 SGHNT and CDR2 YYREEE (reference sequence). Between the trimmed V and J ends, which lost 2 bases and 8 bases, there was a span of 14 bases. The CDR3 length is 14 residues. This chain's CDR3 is CASSFGTGVHEQFF. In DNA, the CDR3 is TGTGCCAGCAGCTTTGGGACGGGAGTGCATGAGCAGTTCTTC.

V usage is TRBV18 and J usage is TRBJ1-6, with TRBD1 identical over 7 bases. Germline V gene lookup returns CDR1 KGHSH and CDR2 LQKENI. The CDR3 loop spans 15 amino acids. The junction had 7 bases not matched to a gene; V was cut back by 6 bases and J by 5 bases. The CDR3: CASSYGTADNSPLHF. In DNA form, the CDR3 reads TGTGCCAGCTCCTACGGGACAGCCGATAATTCACCCCTCCACTTT.

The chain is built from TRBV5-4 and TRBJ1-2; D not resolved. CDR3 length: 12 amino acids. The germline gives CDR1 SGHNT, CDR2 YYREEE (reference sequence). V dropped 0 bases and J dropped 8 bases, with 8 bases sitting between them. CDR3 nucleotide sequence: TGTGCCAGCAGCTTGGATTGGGAAGGCTACACCTTC. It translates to CASSLDWEGYTF.

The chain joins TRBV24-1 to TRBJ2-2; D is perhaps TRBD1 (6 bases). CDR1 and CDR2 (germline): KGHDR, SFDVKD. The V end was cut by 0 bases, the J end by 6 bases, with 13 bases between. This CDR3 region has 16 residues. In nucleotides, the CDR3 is TGTGCCACCAGTGATTTGTTGGAGTCAGGGGCCGGGGAGCTGTTTTTT. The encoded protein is CATSDLLESGAGELFF.